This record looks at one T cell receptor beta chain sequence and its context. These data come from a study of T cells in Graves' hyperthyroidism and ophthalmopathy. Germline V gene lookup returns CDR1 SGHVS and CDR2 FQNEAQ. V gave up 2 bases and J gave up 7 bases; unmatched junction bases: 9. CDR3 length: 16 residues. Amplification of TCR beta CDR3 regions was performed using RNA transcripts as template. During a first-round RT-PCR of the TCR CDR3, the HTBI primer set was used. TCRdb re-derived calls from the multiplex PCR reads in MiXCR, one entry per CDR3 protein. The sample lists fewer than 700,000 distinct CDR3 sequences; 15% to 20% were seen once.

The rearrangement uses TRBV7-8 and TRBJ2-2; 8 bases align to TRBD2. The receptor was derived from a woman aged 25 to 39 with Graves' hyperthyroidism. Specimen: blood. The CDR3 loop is CASSLSGGGEFGELFF. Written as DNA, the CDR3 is TGTGCCAGCAGCTTATCGGGAGGGGGGGAGTTCGGGGAGCTGTTTTTT.